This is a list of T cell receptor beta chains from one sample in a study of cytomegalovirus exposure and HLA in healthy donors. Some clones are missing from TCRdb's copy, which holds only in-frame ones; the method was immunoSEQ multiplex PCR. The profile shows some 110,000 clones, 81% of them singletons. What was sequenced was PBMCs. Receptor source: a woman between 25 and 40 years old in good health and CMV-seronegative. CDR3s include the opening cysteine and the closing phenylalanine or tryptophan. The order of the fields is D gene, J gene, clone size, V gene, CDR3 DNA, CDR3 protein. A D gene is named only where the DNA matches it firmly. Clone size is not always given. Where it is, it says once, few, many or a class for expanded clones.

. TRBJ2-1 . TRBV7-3 TGTGCCAGCAGCTTAAGTGGGGAGGATGAGCAGTTCTTC CASSLSGEDEQFF
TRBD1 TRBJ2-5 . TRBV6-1 TGTGCCAGCAGTGCCCGCCACCCCCAGGACAGGGGGGGGGAGACCCAGTACTTC CASSARHPQDRGGETQYF
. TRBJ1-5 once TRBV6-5 TGTGCCAGCAGTTACTCGTGGGAGGCCATTCAGCCCCAGCATTTT CASSYSWEAIQPQHF
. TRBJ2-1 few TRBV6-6 TGTGCCAGCACTCAGAGGGATGAGCAGTTCTTC CASTQRDEQFF
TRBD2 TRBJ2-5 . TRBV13 TGTGCCAGCAGCCTCAGATTTGGGACTAGCGCCCAAGAGACCCAGTACTTC CASSLRFGTSAQETQYF
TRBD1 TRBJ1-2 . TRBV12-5 TGTGCTAGTGGCCTTGTTTTGGGGACAGAGCATAACTATGGCTACACCTTC CASGLVLGTEHNYGYTF
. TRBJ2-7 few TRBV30 TGTGCCTGGAGTCTCTCCCGCTACGAGCAGTACTTC CAWSLSRYEQYF
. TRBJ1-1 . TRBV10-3 TGTGCCATCAGTGAGTCAGGGGTACCGAACACTGAAGCTTTCTTT CAISESGVPNTEAFF
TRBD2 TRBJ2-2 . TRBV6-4 TGTGCCAGCAGTGAGACTAGCGGGAACACCGGGGAGCTGTTTTTT CASSETSGNTGELFF
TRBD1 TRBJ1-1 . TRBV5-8 TGTGCCAGCTCCGGACAGGGGTATGAAGCTTTCTTT CASSGQGYEAFF
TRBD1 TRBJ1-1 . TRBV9 TGTGCCAGCAGCGTAGGACAGGGTGTTTTGCAGAGTGAAGCTTTCTTT CASSVGQGVLQSEAFF
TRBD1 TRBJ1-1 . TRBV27 TGTGCCAGCAGTGAACCGGGACAGGGTAGGAACACTGAAGCTTTCTTT CASSEPGQGRNTEAFF
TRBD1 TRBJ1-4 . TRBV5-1 TGCGCCAGCAAGGGGGCTGATAATGAAAAACTGTTTTTT CASKGADNEKLFF
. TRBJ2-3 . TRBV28 TGTGCCAGCAGTGCCCCCGCCGGAGATGCGCAGTATTTT CASSAPAGDAQYF
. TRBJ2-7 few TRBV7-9 TGTGCCAGCAGCTTCGGGAGACTAGCCTACGAGCAGTACTTC CASSFGRLAYEQYF
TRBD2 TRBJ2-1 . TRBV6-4 TGTGCCAGCAGTGACGGCGGGAGGGCCAATGAGCAGTTCTTC CASSDGGRANEQFF
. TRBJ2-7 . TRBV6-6 TGTGCCAGCAAGTGGGACAACGAGCAGTACTTC CASKWDNEQYF
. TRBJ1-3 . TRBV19 TGTGCCAGTAGGGCGGTCCTGCTCTCTGGAAACACCATATATTTT CASRAVLLSGNTIYF
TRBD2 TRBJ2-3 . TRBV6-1 TGTGCCAGCAATCCGGGACTAGCAACAGATACGCAGTATTTT CASNPGLATDTQYF
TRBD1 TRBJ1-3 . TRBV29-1 TGCAGCGTTGAAGATGTTGACAGGGAGAGACGAAACACCATATATTTT CSVEDVDRERRNTIYF
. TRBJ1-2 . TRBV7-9 TGTGCCAGCAGCTTGGCCAGGGTAGGCTACACCTTC CASSLARVGYTF
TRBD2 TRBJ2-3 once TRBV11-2 TGTGCCAGCAGCTTAGAGACTAGCGGGTTTAGCACAGATACGCAGTATTTT CASSLETSGFSTDTQYF
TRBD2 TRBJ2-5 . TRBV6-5 TGTGCCAGCGGGCCGAGCGGGAGAAGGGAGACCCAGTACTTC CASGPSGRRETQYF
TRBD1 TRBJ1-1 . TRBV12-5 TGTGCTAGTGGTTTGTCCACAGGGGTCCTCACTGAAGCTTTCTTT CASGLSTGVLTEAFF
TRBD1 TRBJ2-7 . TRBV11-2 TGTGCCAGCAGCTTGGGACAGGTCCTAGAGCAGTACTTC CASSLGQVLEQYF
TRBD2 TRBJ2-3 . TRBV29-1 TGCAGCGTTTACAACCGACTAGCAGGGACAGATACGCAGTATTTT CSVYNRLAGTDTQYF
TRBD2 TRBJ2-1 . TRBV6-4 TGTGCCAGCAGTGGGGTGGCGACTAGCGATGAGCAGTTCTTC CASSGVATSDEQFF
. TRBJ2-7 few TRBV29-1 TGCAGCGTTGAGCTGGGAGCCTACGAGCAGTACTTC CSVELGAYEQYF
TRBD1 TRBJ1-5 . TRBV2 TGTGCCAGCAGTGCTCGACAGGGGGATCAGCCCCAGCATTTT CASSARQGDQPQHF
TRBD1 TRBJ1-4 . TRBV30 TGTGCCTGGACCCCTGGGGCAGGGGGTTGGGAAAAACTGTTTTTT CAWTPGAGGWEKLFF
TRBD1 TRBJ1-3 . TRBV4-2 TGTGCCAGCAGCCACATACCTTTGGGACAGATCTCTGGAAACACCATATATTTT CASSHIPLGQISGNTIYF
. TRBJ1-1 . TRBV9 TGTGCCAGCAGCTCACAGGGTGAGCAAGCTTTCTTT CASSSQGEQAFF
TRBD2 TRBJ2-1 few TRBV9 TGTGCCAGCAGCGTAGAGACTAGCGGAGGCAATGAGCAGTTCTTC CASSVETSGGNEQFF
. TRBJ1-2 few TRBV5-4 TGTGCCAGCACCTATGATACTGGTGGCTACACCTTC CASTYDTGGYTF
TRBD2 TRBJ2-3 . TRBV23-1 TGCGCCAGCAGTCGTGACCAGCGGGGGAGCACAGATACGCAGTATTTT CASSRDQRGSTDTQYF
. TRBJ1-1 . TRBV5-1 TGCGCCAGCAGCTTGGGGGGCGGGGGAGACAGTCAGAACACTGAAGCTTTCTTT CASSLGGGGDSQNTEAFF
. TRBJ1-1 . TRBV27 TGTGCCAGCAAACGGGATAAGGGAATGGGGAACACTGAAGCTTTCTTT CASKRDKGMGNTEAFF
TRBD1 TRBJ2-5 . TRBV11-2 TGTGCCAGCAGCTTGGGACAGGGAAGGAAGACCCAGTACTTC CASSLGQGRKTQYF
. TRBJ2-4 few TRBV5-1 TGCGCCAGCAGCTTGGCGGGGGGCGCATCAGTAAACATTCAGTACTTC CASSLAGGASVNIQYF
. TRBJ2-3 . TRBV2 TGTGCCAGCAGCGGGGAGTCAGATACGCAGTATTTT CASSGESDTQYF
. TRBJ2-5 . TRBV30 TGTGCCTGGAGTGTAGATGGGGGCTTTTCGGAGACCCAGTACTTC CAWSVDGGFSETQYF
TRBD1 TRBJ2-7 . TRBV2 TGTGCCAGCAGCCCCAAACCTCCGGGACAGGGAGCGAACGAGCAGTACTTC CASSPKPPGQGANEQYF
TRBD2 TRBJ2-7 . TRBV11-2 TGTGCCAGCAGCGTAGTACGGGGGGACCCCATCTTCTTCTCCTACGAGCAGTACTTC CASSVVRGDPIFFSYEQYF
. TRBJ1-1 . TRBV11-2 TGTGCCAGCAGCTTATCTAGGAACGCTGAAGCTTTCTTT CASSLSRNAEAFF
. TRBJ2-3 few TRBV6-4 TGTGCCAGCAGTGACTCCCGGAAGGGGTCAGATACGCAGTATTTT CASSDSRKGSDTQYF
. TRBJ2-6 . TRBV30 TGTGCCTCAAGGGGTAATGGAGCCAACGTCCTGACTTTC CASRGNGANVLTF
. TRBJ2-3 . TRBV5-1 TGCGCCAGCAGCTTGTCAGGGTCCCCAGATACGCAGTATTTT CASSLSGSPDTQYF
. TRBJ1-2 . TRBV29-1 TGCAGCGTTGAGTCATCTGGCTACACCTTC CSVESSGYTF
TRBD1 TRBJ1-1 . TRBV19 TGTGCCAGTAGTGACAGGGGGCAGGACACTGAAGCTTTCTTT CASSDRGQDTEAFF
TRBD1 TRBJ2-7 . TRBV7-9 TGTGCCAGCAGCTTAGTACAGGGGACCAACGAGCAGTACTTC CASSLVQGTNEQYF
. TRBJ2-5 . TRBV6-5 TGTGCCAGCAGTTACGTCACTGGAGGTTTCGGGACCCAGTACTTC CASSYVTGGFGTQYF